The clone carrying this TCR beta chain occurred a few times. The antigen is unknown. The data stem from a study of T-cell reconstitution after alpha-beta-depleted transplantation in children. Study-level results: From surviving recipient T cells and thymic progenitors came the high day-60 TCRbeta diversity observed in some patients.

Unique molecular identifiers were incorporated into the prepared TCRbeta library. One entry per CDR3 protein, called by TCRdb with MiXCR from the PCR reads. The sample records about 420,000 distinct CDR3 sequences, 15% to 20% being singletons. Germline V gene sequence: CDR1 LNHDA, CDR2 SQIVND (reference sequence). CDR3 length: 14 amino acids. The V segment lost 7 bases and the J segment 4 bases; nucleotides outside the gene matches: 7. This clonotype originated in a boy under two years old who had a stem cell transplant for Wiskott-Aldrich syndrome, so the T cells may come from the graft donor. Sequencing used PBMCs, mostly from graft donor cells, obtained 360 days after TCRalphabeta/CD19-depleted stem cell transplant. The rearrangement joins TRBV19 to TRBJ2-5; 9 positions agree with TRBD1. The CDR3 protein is CASIPRTGAETQYF. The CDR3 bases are TGTGCCAGTATCCCCAGGACAGGGGCAGAGACCCAGTACTTC.